Below, one TCR beta chain is given with its context. These data come from a study of blood T cell repertoires in COVID-19. Only in-frame clones appear in the TCRdb table, and some are missing; sequencing was by immunoSEQ multiplex PCR. The sample lists tens of thousands of clones, about two thirds occurring once. The germline CDR1 and CDR2 sequences are SGHNT and YYREEE (reference sequence). CDR3 length: 15 residues. After removal of 4 bases from V and 2 bases from J, the junction contained 7 bases not matched to a gene. The origin of this receptor is a human donor in a cohort sampled during active COVID-19. The source material was peripheral blood. The rearrangement joins TRBV5-4 to TRBJ2-7; 9 nucleotides match TRBD1. CDR3 sequence: CASSHPDRGAYEQYF. The CDR3 DNA sequence: TGTGCCAGCAGCCATCCGGACAGGGGTGCCTACGAGCAGTACTTC.